This T cell receptor beta chain was found in a study of T cell responses to AZD1222 COVID-19 vaccine. The wider study: Pooled together were second doses at about 4 or about 12 weeks. Notes on the study in general: An increase in Spike-specific TCR breadth and depth was observed after two AZD1222 doses. Nearly half of spike-specific TCRs reportedly go after variant regions that carry no mutations. Clonal diversity was possibly underestimated, and the donors were mostly white British, with more females.

The CDR3 is made up of 14 amino acids. Germline V lookup: CDR1 MNHEY, CDR2 SMNVEV (reference sequence). The ends lost 9 bases at V and 4 bases at J; junction bases unmatched: 4. A remark on this clone: Its specificity is not known.

The protocol was immunoSEQ multiplex PCR, while the TCRdb copy is restricted to in-frame clones and leaves out a portion. Of 110,000 or so clones listed, roughly 90% are singletons. This chain links TRBV27 with TRBJ2-5; 14 bases are a match to TRBD2. The source is an adult in good health. The sequencing used peripheral blood, collected on day 0 of AZD1222 vaccination. This chain's CDR3 is CASKTSGRGETQYF. DNA of the CDR3: TGTGCCAGTAAGACTAGCGGGAGGGGAGAGACCCAGTACTTC.